The T cell receptor (beta chain) under discussion was sequenced for a study of shared clonotypes between healthy human individuals. This clone was picked up one time. Its target is unknown. Using immunoSEQ multiplex PCR, the repertoire was profiled, and TCRdb retains in-frame clones only, with some absent. The table includes approximately 1.5 million clones, about 98% detected once. Germline V gene sequence: CDR1 SGHKS, CDR2 YYEKEE (reference sequence). The CDR3 loop spans 16 amino acids. The V segment lost 7 bases and the J segment 0 bases; nucleotides outside the gene matches: 12. General study findings and limits: Around 5% was the fraction of naive CD4 clonotypes found shared across several donors.

Donors had no recently reported acute infections or vaccinations and were HIV-negative. The CD4+ fraction was divided into a CD45RA+ naive subset and a CD45RA-negative memory subset. The origin of this receptor is a young man in good health. Sequencing used naive CD4+ T cells sorted from blood. Subset given: CD45RA+ positively selected. The genes are TRBV5-5 and TRBJ2-5; 7 bases map to TRBD2. CDR3 in DNA: TGTGCCAGCTTTTCCGTAAAGGGAGGGCACCAAGAGACCCAGTACTTC. This codes for CASFSVKGGHQETQYF.